The 28 T cell receptor beta chains listed next were all sequenced from one sample in a study of T cell repertoires in cytomegalovirus infection. TCRdb itself ran the reads through MiXCR, one entry per CDR3 protein. The sample has under 350,000 distinct CDR3 sequences, approximately 10% seen once. The sample comprised PBMCs. The receptors were sampled from a human donor in good health (CMV status not recorded). Some clones in this sample may be carry-over from other donors' samples.

This clonotype was seen only a few times. V and J are TRBV28 and TRBJ1-5, with 9 nucleotides matching TRBD1. V was pared by 7 bases and J by 4 bases, with 11 bases of the junction left unmatched. The CDR3 sequence is 16 residues long. Germline CDR1 is MDHEN and CDR2 is SYDVKM. CDR3 nucleotide sequence: TGTGCCAGCACCGATCCGGGACAGGGTAGAAATCAGCCCCAGCATTTT. Its translation is CASTDPGQGRNQPQHF. Full variable domain (rest looked up from reference TRBV28 and TRBJ1-5): DVKVTQSSRYLVKRTGEKVFLECVQDMDHENMFWYRQDPGLGLRLIYFSYDVKMKEKGDIPEGYSVSREKKERFSLILESASTNQTSMYLCASTDPGQGRNQPQHFGDGTRLSIL.

This clonotype was counted at least ten times. Written as DNA, the CDR3 is TGTGCCAGCAGCTTTCAAAGCTTATTCTACGAGCAGTACTTC. Amino acids: CASSFQSLFYEQYF. The chain links TRBV11-2 to TRBJ2-7; D remains ambiguous. CDR1 is SGHAT, CDR2 FQNNGV, per germline. The CDR3 runs 14 residues. With 3 bases removed from V and 3 bases from J, the gap between germline ends came to 12 bases.

This clonotype was counted ten times or more. The V gene is TRBV7-8, the J gene TRBJ2-2; TRBD1 matches 10 bases. This CDR3 is 15 amino acids long. With V trimmed by 4 bases and J by 6 bases, 5 bases remained unmatched. Germline CDR1 SGHVS, CDR2 FQNEAQ. The CDR3 is CASSSRDRGAGELFF. The CDR3 DNA is TGTGCCAGCAGCTCCAGGGACAGGGGCGCCGGGGAGCTGTTTTTT.

Many counts were recorded for this clonotype. This chain links TRBV11-2 with TRBJ2-5; 12 bases match TRBD1. The germline CDR1 and CDR2 sequences are SGHAT and FQNNGV. With 0 bases clipped from V and 4 bases from J, the junction kept 6 bases outside the gene matches. The CDR3 totals 17 residues. Written as DNA, the CDR3 is TGTGCCAGCAGCTTAGAAGGGTGGGACAGGGGGCGAGAGACCCAGTACTTC. Translating gives CASSLEGWDRGRETQYF.

In its sample, this clonotype was seen many times. The chain is built from TRBV5-6 and TRBJ2-1, with TRBD2 matching over 10 bases. V lost 4 bases to trimming and J lost 3 bases; unmatched junction nucleotides: 10. Germline values: CDR1 SGHDT, CDR2 YYEEEE. CDR3 length equals 17 residues. Here the CDR3 reads CASSQMGLAGDYNEQFF. For the CDR3, the DNA is TGTGCCAGCAGCCAGATGGGTCTAGCGGGGGACTACAATGAGCAGTTCTTC.

This clonotype was seen at least ten times. This chain links TRBV12-3 or TRBV12-4 with TRBJ2-1; 10 bases map to TRBD2. Trimming at V came to 4 bases and at J to 6 bases, leaving 6 bases not matched to a gene. CDR3 size: 15 residues. CDR3 in amino acids: CASSWTSGNSNEQFF. CDR3 coding DNA: TGTGCCAGCAGTTGGACTAGCGGAAATTCCAATGAGCAGTTCTTC.

Regarding this clonotype: A much larger clonotype is one base distant, so this may be a read error. This chain joins TRBV7-9 and TRBJ2-7; D ambiguous. Trimming removed 2 bases from V and 7 bases from J, with 15 bases in between. Germline V gene lookup returns CDR1 SEHNR and CDR2 FQNEAQ (reference sequence). The CDR3 covers 14 residues. This chain's CDR3 is CASSLPQDRSEQYF. The CDR3 DNA sequence: TGTGCCAGCAGCTTACCCCAGGACCGCTCTGAGCAGTACTTC.

The table lists this clonotype with a few counts. The chain links TRBV28 to TRBJ2-3, with TRBD2 identical over 9 bases. Per germline, CDR1 MDHEN and CDR2 SYDVKM. The ends lost 2 bases at V and 9 bases at J; junction bases unmatched: 9. The CDR3 loop spans 15 amino acids. The CDR3 region is CASSLMSSGELTQYF. The CDR3 DNA is TGTGCCAGCAGTTTAATGTCTAGCGGGGAGTTAACGCAGTATTTT.

To note about this clonotype: Possible read error: a much larger clone is one base away. The CDR3 sequence: CASSDGTSYQETQFF. The CDR3 nucleotides are TGTGCCAGCAGTGATGGGACTTCGTACCAAGAGACCCAGTTCTTC. The V and J genes are TRBV6-2 or TRBV6-3 and TRBJ2-5, with D tentatively TRBD2 (6 bases). TRBJ2-1 matches the DNA end more closely, so the J call is doubtful. The CDR3 loop spans 15 amino acids. Germline V gene sequence: CDR1 MNHEY, CDR2 SVGEGT.

In its sample, this clonotype was seen many times. The chain is built from TRBV12-5 and TRBJ1-2; D remains unclear. This CDR3 is 11 amino acids long. Germline V gene sequence: CDR1 LGHNT, CDR2 FRNRAP. Trimming removed 7 bases at V and 7 bases at J, with 10 bases between. CDR3 sequence: CASVEGVGYTF. The CDR3 DNA reads TGTGCTAGTGTCGAAGGAGTTGGCTACACCTTC.

This clonotype was detected ten times or more. The chain links TRBV20-1 to TRBJ2-1, with D perhaps given as TRBD1 or TRBD2 (6 bases each). The CDR3 length is 11 residues. Trimming took off 5 bases at V and 8 bases at J, with 10 bases between the two ends. From germline, CDR1 is DFQATT and CDR2 SNEGSKA (reference sequence). Here the CDR3 reads CSASGGHEQFF. The CDR3 DNA is TGCAGTGCTTCTGGGGGGCATGAGCAGTTCTTC.

This clonotype showed up many times. The chain combines TRBV10-2 with TRBJ2-2; TRBD1 aligns across 7 bases. V gave up 6 bases and J gave up 5 bases; unmatched junction bases: 12. Germline lookup yields CDR1 WSHSY and CDR2 SAAADI. This CDR3 has 16 residues. In nucleotides, the CDR3 is TGCGCCAGCAGCGCCACGAACAGGGGTGAAACCGGGGAGCTGTTTTTT. This translates into CASSATNRGETGELFF.

The chain uses TRBV29-1 and TRBJ2-5; 9 nucleotides agree with TRBD2. Germline V gives CDR1 SQVTM, CDR2 ANQGSEA. J gave up 4 bases and V 1 base, and 1 base lay outside the gene matches. The CDR3 extends over 13 amino acids. Here the CDR3 reads CSVEGLAVETQYF. DNA for the CDR3: TGCAGCGTTGAAGGACTAGCGGTAGAGACCCAGTACTTC.

The rearrangement links TRBV18 to TRBJ2-1; D possibly uses TRBD1 or TRBD2 (5 bases each). Germline V gives CDR1 KGHSH, CDR2 LQKENI. The length of the CDR3 is 14 residues. V was shortened by 6 bases and J by 7 bases, with 16 bases between the two germline ends. The CDR3 sequence is CASSSSEGRNEQFF. The CDR3 nucleotides are TGTGCCAGCTCGTCCTCTGAGGGGCGGAATGAGCAGTTCTTC.

This clonotype was picked up many times. V usage is TRBV6-1 and J usage is TRBJ2-1; 14 bases map to TRBD2. J was trimmed by 6 bases and V by 5 bases; bases with no gene match: 9. Germline CDR1 reads MNHNS; CDR2 reads SASEGT. This CDR3 has 17 amino acids. The CDR3 DNA is TGTGCCAGCAGTAAGACTAGCGGGGGGGCGCTCCGCAATGAGCAGTTCTTC. Its translation is CASSKTSGGALRNEQFF.

The chain combines TRBV5-1 with TRBJ2-5; possibly TRBD2 for D (7 bases). Germline CDR1 and CDR2: SGHRS and YFSETQ. V shed 0 bases and J shed 2 bases, with 17 bases lying between them. This CDR3 comprises 17 residues. The CDR3 nucleotides read TGCGCCAGCAGCTTGGCCGTGAAGGGAGGGGGGCAAGAGACCCAGTACTTC. Residues: CASSLAVKGGGQETQYF. The variable domain in full, with the rest retrieved from reference TRBV5-1 and TRBJ2-5, is KAGVTQTPRYLIKTRGQQVTLSCSPISGHRSVSWYQQTPGQGLQFLFEYFSETQRNKGNFPGRFSGRQFSNSRSEMNVSTLELGDSALYLCASSLAVKGGGQETQYFGPGTRLLVL.

This clonotype showed up many times. The chain employs TRBV7-9 and TRBJ1-6, with TRBD1 matching over 9 bases. The CDR3 covers 13 residues. V dropped 11 bases and J dropped 7; count of bases not matched to a gene: 6. Germline CDR1 is SEHNR and CDR2 is FQNEAQ (reference sequence). For the CDR3, the DNA is TGTGCCGGCTCCGGACAGGGGAATTCACCCCTCCACTTT. Translated, it gives CAGSGQGNSPLHF.

The chain carries TRBV20-1 and TRBJ2-5; possible D gene TRBD2, 6 bases. V lost 4 bases and J lost 5, with 23 bases in between. Germline V gives CDR1 DFQATT, CDR2 SNEGSKA (reference sequence). This CDR3 is built from 16 residues. The chain's CDR3 is CSAKTPIGGMRETQYF. CDR3 in DNA: TGCAGTGCTAAAACTCCTATTGGGGGGATGCGGGAGACCCAGTACTTC.

The chain uses TRBV5-1 and TRBJ2-3; 7 nucleotides line up with TRBD1. The junction had 19 bases not matched to a gene; V was cut back by 2 bases and J by 10 bases. CDR3 size: 17 residues. The germline V gene has CDR1 SGHRS and CDR2 YFSETQ. The CDR3 loop reads CASSFLDRDVRVLAQYF. The CDR3 bases are TGCGCCAGCAGCTTCCTCGACAGGGACGTTAGGGTTTTGGCGCAGTATTTT.

Ten or more counts support this clonotype. The genes are TRBV7-8 and TRBJ2-2; D is undetermined. Trimming removed 5 bases from V and 5 bases from J, with 15 bases in between. The CDR3 is 15 residues long. Germline-derived CDR1 and CDR2 are SGHVS and FQNEAQ. CDR3 protein: CASSGRPPGTGELFF. The CDR3 DNA follows: TGTGCCAGCAGCGGCAGGCCACCTGGGACCGGGGAGCTGTTTTTT.

This clonotype was picked up many times. The rearrangement uses TRBV28 and TRBJ1-6, with D possibly matching TRBD1 (5 bases). Deletions cut 9 bases from V and 9 bases from J, with 15 bases between. Germline loops: CDR1 MDHEN, CDR2 SYDVKM. The CDR3 spans 13 residues. The CDR3 reads CASLRGAGSPLHF. CDR3 DNA: TGTGCCAGTTTGAGGGGCGCAGGTTCACCCCTCCACTTT.

This clonotype occurred many times. This chain connects TRBV7-2 to TRBJ1-5; D gene unclear. The germline V gene has CDR1 SGHTA and CDR2 FQGNSA. CDR3 size: 13 residues. The V end was cut by 4 bases, the J end by 6 bases, with 10 bases between. The CDR3 nucleotides are TGTGCCAGCAGCTCCGAGGGAGGTCAGCCCCAGCATTTT. It specifies CASSSEGGQPQHF.

This chain uses TRBV12-3 or TRBV12-4 with TRBJ1-1; D is unresolved. V lost 7 bases, J lost 1 base, and 10 bases lay in between. The CDR3 has 13 amino acids. The CDR3 here is CASNVQTNTEAFF. The CDR3 nucleotides are TGTGCCAGCAACGTACAGACGAACACTGAAGCTTTCTTT.

This clonotype appeared a few times. The chain recombines TRBV20-1 with TRBJ2-1, with 10 bases identical to TRBD2. Trimming cost V 5 bases and J 9 bases; bases outside gene matches: 13. Germline CDR1 reads DFQATT; CDR2 reads SNEGSKA (reference sequence). There are 15 residues in the CDR3. The CDR3, as DNA: TGCAGTGCTGCCCTTCTGAGCGGGGGGGCGTTTGAGCAGTTCTTC. Amino acid sequence: CSAALLSGGAFEQFF.

This clonotype was detected ten times or more. This chain links TRBV2 with TRBJ2-2, with D unclear. V lost 4 bases and J lost 10, with 16 bases in between. This CDR3 comprises 14 residues. Per germline, CDR1 SNHLY and CDR2 FYNNEI. The CDR3 region has the DNA TGTGCCAGCAGTGTCGCACCCTCGGACGAGGAGCTGTTTTTT. This translates into CASSVAPSDEELFF.

This clonotype was seen many times. CDR3 in DNA: TGTGCCAGCAGCCTCGGACAGGGCAGGGGCAAAAACATTCAGTACTTC. As protein: CASSLGQGRGKNIQYF. The chain recombines TRBV7-2 with TRBJ2-4, with 8 bases aligning to TRBD1. V trimming: 5 bases; J trimming: 3 bases; junction bases outside the gene matches: 9. Germline values: CDR1 SGHTA, CDR2 FQGNSA. The CDR3 contains 16 residues.

This clonotype was seen at least ten times. The chain combines TRBV7-6 with TRBJ1-1, with a tentative D call TRBD1 (6 bases). V was clipped by 5 bases and J by 11 bases, with 15 bases between them. CDR1 is SGHVS and CDR2 is FNYEAQ in the germline V gene. The CDR3 is made up of 12 amino acids. This chain's CDR3 is CASSPTGPGAFF. CDR3 sequence (DNA): TGTGCCAGCAGCCCCACAGGGCCGGGCGCTTTCTTT.

In its sample, this clonotype was seen a few times. The V and J genes are TRBV9 and TRBJ1-1, with D possibly being TRBD1 (6 bases). Trimming took 7 bases from V and 1 from J, leaving 14 bases between them. CDR1 is SGDLS, CDR2 YYNGEE, per germline. The CDR3 length is 14 residues. The CDR3 sequence: CASGQWGSNTEAFF. The CDR3 region has the DNA TGTGCCAGCGGACAGTGGGGTTCGAACACTGAAGCTTTCTTT.